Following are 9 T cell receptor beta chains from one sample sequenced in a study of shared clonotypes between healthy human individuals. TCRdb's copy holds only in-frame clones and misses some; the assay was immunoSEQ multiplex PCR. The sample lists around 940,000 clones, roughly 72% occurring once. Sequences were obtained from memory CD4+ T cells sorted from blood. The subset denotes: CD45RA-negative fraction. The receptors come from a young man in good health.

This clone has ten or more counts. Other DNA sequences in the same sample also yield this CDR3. The CDR3: CASSLDGSYEQYF. The CDR3, as DNA: TGTGCCAGTAGCCTGGACGGGTCCTACGAGCAGTACTTC. V and J are TRBV19 and TRBJ2-7; D call uncertain. This CDR3 contains 13 residues. Trimming stripped 6 bases from V and 1 base from J, with 10 bases between. CDR1 is LNHDA, CDR2 SQIVND, per germline (reference sequence).

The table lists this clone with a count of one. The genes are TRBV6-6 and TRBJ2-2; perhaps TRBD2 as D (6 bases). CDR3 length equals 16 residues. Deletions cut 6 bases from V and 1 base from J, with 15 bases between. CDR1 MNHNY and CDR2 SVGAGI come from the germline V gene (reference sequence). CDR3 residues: CASRFTGGRNTGELFF. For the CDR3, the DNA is TGTGCCAGCAGATTTACCGGAGGGAGGAACACCGGGGAGCTGTTTTTT.

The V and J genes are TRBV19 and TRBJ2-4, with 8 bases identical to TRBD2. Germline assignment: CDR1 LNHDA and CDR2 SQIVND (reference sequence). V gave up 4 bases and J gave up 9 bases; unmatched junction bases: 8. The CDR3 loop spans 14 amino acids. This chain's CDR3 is CASSSGRGVGIQYF. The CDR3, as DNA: TGTGCCAGTAGTAGCGGGCGGGGGGTTGGCATTCAGTACTTC. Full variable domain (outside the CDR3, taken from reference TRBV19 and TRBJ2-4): DGGITQSPKYLFRKEGQNVTLSCEQNLNHDAMYWYRQDPGQGLRLIYYSQIVNDFQKGDIAEGYSVSREKKESFPLTVTSAQKNPTAFYLCASSSGRGVGIQYFGAGTRLSVL.

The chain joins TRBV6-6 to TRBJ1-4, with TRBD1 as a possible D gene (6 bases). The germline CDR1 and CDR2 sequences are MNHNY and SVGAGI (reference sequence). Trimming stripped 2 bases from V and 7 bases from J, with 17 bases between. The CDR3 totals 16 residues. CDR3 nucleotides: TGTGCCAGCAGTTACGGGAACACAAGGGGGAGTGAAAAACTGTTTTTT. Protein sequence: CASSYGNTRGSEKLFF.

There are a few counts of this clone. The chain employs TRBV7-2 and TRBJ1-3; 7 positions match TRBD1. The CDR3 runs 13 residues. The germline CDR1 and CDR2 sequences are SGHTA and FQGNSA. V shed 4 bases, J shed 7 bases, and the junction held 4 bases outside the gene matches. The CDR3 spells CASSSPGGNTIYF. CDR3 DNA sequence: TGTGCCAGCAGCTCCCCAGGGGGGAACACCATATATTTT.

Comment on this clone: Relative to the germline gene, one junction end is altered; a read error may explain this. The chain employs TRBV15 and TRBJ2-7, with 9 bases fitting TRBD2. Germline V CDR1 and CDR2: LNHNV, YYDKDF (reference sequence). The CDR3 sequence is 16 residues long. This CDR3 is CATSREGSAGGYEQYF. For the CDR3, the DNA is TGTGCCACCAGCCGAGAGGGTTCCGCGGGAGGGTACGAGCAGTACTTC. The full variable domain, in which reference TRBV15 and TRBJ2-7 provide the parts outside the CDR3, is DAMVIQNPRYQVTQFGKPVTLSCSQTLNHNVMYWYQQKSSQAPKLLFHYYDKDFNNEADTPDNFQSRRPNTSFCFLDIRSPGLGDTAMYLCATSREGSAGGYEQYFGPGTRLTVT.

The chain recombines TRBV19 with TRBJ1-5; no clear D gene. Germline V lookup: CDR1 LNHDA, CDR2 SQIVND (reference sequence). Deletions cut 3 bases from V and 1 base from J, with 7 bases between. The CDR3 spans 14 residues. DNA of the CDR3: TGTGCCAGTAGTATCGGCAGAAGCAATCAGCCCCAGCATTTT. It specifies CASSIGRSNQPQHF.

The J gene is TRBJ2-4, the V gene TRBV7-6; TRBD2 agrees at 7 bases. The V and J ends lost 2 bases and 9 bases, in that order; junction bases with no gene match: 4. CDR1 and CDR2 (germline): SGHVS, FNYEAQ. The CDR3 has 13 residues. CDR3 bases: TGTGCCAGCAGCTTAACTAGCGATGGCATTCAGTACTTC. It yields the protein CASSLTSDGIQYF.

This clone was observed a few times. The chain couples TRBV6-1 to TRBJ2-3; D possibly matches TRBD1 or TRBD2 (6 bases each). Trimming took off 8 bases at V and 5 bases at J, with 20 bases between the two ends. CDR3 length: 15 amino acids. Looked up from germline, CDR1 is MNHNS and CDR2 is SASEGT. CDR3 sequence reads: CASYPLGGLRDTQYF. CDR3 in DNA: TGTGCCAGCTACCCACTGGGGGGCCTTAGAGATACGCAGTATTTT.